This T cell receptor (beta chain) was captured in a study of blood T cell repertoires in COVID-19. The authors' processing: Amplified reference gene primers provided the basis for estimating nucleated cell counts. Repertoires were generated with immunoSEQ multiplex PCR, while TCRdb's copy carries only in-frame clones and drops some. The D gene and trimming were derived from the DNA, and the V and J assignments and clone size from that table. The sample shows 250,000 to 350,000 clones, around 90% of them seen only once. Trimming shortened V by 1 base and J by 7 bases, and 16 bases separated the two germline ends. The germline V gene encodes CDR1 GTSNPN and CDR2 SVGIG (reference sequence). CDR3 size: 14 residues. Recruitment covered 25 or so US areas and drew participants whose ages spanned roughly 18 to 89 years. Cohorts were based on clinical histories the participants reported.

V and J are TRBV30 and TRBJ1-2, with D possibly being TRBD1 (5 bases). This TCR derives from a man in his sixties who had recovered from COVID-19. Source material: PBMCs or T cells enriched from blood (not recorded which). The CDR3 DNA is TGTGCCTGGAGTGCATACAGGAGCGGGGGTGGCTACACCTTC. Translating gives CAWSAYRSGGGYTF.